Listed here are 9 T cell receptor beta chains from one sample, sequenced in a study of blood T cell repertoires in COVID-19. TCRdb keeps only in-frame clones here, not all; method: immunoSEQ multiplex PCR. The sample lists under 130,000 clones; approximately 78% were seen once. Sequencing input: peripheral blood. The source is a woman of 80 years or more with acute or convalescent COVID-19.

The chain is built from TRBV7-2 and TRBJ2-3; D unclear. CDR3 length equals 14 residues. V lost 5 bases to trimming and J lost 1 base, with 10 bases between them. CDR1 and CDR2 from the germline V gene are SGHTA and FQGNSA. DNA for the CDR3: TGTGCCAGCAGCCGCAGTACCCGCACAGATACGCAGTATTTT. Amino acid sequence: CASSRSTRTDTQYF.

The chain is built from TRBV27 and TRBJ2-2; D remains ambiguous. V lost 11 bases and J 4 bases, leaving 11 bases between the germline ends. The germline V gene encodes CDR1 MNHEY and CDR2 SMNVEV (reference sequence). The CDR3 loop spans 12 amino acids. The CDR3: CAVRRVTGELFF. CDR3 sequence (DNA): TGTGCCGTCAGGCGTGTCACCGGGGAGCTGTTTTTT.

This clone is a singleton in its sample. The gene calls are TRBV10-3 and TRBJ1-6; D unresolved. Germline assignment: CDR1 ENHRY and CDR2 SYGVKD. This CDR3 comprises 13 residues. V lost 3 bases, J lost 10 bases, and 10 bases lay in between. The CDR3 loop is CAISESEESPLHF. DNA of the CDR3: TGTGCCATCAGTGAATCGGAGGAATCACCCCTCCACTTT.

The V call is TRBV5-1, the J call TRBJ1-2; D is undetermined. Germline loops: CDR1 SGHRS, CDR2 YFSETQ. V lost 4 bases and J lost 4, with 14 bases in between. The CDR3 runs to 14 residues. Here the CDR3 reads CASSPLGGVYGYTF. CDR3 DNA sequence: TGCGCCAGCAGCCCCTTGGGCGGGGTCTATGGCTACACCTTC. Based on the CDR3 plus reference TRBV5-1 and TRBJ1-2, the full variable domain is KAGVTQTPRYLIKTRGQQVTLSCSPISGHRSVSWYQQTPGQGLQFLFEYFSETQRNKGNFPGRFSGRQFSNSRSEMNVSTLELGDSALYLCASSPLGGVYGYTFGSGTRLTVV.

The CDR3 sequence: CSVGTSGSIKTQYF. The DNA of the CDR3 is TGCAGCGTGGGGACTAGCGGGAGTATAAAGACCCAGTACTTC. The gene calls are TRBV29-1 and TRBJ2-5; 14 nucleotides line up with TRBD2. The CDR3 has 14 residues. Trimming removed 6 bases from V and 6 bases from J; junction bases left unmatched: 6. Germline V gene data show CDR1 as SQVTM and CDR2 as ANQGSEA. Full variable domain (missing parts from reference TRBV29-1 and TRBJ2-5): SAVISQKPSRDICQRGTSLTIQCQVDSQVTMMFWYRQQPGQSLTLIATANQGSEATYESGFVIDKFPISRPNLTFSTLTVSNMSPEDSSIYLCSVGTSGSIKTQYFGPGTRLLVL.

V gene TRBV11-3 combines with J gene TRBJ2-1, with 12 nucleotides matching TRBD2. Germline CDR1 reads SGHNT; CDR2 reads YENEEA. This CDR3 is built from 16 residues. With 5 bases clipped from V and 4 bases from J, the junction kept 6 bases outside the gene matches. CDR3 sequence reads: CASSPGLAGTYNEQFF. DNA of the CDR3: TGTGCCAGCAGCCCCGGACTAGCGGGGACATACAATGAGCAGTTCTTC.

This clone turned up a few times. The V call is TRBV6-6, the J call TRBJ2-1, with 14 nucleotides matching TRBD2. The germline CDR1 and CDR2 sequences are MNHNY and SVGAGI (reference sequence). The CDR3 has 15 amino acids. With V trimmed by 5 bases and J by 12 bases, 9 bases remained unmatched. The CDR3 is CASSPGLAGVQGQFF. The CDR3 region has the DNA TGTGCCAGCAGTCCGGGACTAGCGGGAGTTCAGGGGCAGTTCTTC.

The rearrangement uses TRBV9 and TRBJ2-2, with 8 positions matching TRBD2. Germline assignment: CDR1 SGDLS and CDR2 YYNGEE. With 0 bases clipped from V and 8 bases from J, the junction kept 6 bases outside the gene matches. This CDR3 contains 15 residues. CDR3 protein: CASSVEGSGTGELFF. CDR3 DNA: TGTGCCAGCAGCGTAGAAGGTAGCGGGACGGGGGAGCTGTTTTTT. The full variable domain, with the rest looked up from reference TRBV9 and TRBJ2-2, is DSGVTQTPKHLITATGQRVTLRCSPRSGDLSVYWYQQSLDQGLQFLIQYYNGEERAKGNILERFSAQQFPDLHSELNLSSLELGDSALYFCASSVEGSGTGELFFGEGSRLTVL.

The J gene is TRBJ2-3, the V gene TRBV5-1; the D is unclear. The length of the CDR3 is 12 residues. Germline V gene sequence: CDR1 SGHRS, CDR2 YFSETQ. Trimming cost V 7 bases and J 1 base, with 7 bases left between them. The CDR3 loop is CASARGTDTQYF. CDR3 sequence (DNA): TGCGCCAGCGCTCGGGGCACAGATACGCAGTATTTT. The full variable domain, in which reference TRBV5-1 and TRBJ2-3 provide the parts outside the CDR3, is KAGVTQTPRYLIKTRGQQVTLSCSPISGHRSVSWYQQTPGQGLQFLFEYFSETQRNKGNFPGRFSGRQFSNSRSEMNVSTLELGDSALYLCASARGTDTQYFGPGTRLTVL.